The 14 T cell receptor beta chains reported below all come from one sample, sequenced in a study of blood T cell repertoires in COVID-19. TCRdb keeps only in-frame clones here, not all; method: immunoSEQ multiplex PCR. This table has approximately 150,000 clones, 87% appearing once. What was sequenced was peripheral blood. Every receptor here comes from a human donor in a cohort sampled during active COVID-19.

This clone was seen just once. The chain is built from TRBV9 and TRBJ1-6; perhaps TRBD1 as D (5 bases). Germline CDR1 is SGDLS and CDR2 is YYNGEE. This CDR3 has 16 amino acids. Between the trimmed V and J ends, which lost 4 bases and 7 bases, there was a span of 18 bases. CDR3 amino acids: CASSPGGGNTNSPLHF. In DNA form, the CDR3 reads TGTGCCAGCAGCCCCGGGGGGGGAAACACAAATTCACCCCTCCACTTT.

The chain employs TRBV6-1 and TRBJ2-4; TRBD2 matches at 9 bases. The CDR3 is made up of 15 amino acids. Losses at the gene ends were 2 bases for V and 4 bases for J; bases not matched to a gene: 3. Germline V gene lookup returns CDR1 MNHNS and CDR2 SASEGT. In DNA form, the CDR3 reads TGTGCCAGCAGTGAACGGCTAGCGGGGAAAAACATTCAGTACTTC. It codes for CASSERLAGKNIQYF.

The chain carries TRBV28 and TRBJ1-2; TRBD1 aligns across 8 bases. V lost 0 bases, J lost 4 bases, and 10 bases stayed unmatched. The CDR3 is 17 residues long. Germline values: CDR1 MDHEN, CDR2 SYDVKM. CDR3 sequence: CASSLWTDRGGSYGYTF. The DNA of the CDR3 is TGTGCCAGCAGTTTATGGACCGACAGGGGCGGGAGCTATGGCTACACCTTC.

V and J are TRBV5-4 and TRBJ2-1; no clear D. Germline CDR1 SGHNT, CDR2 YYREEE (reference sequence). The CDR3 extends over 12 amino acids. V shed 0 bases and J shed 7 bases, with 5 bases lying between them. The CDR3 here is CASSLALNEQFF. The CDR3 coding sequence is TGTGCCAGCAGCTTGGCCTTGAATGAGCAGTTCTTC.

V is TRBV30 and J is TRBJ2-7, with TRBD1 as a possible D gene (5 bases). The length of the CDR3 is 15 residues. V lost 2 bases and J 6 bases, leaving 20 bases between the germline ends. Germline values: CDR1 GTSNPN, CDR2 SVGIG (reference sequence). CDR3 in DNA: TGTGCCTGGAGTAAGTTCCGGATTCCTAGGGGCGAGCAGTACTTC. Encoded protein: CAWSKFRIPRGEQYF.

Note on this clone: One junction end disagrees with the germline gene, perhaps due to a read error. The V and J genes are TRBV6-5 and TRBJ2-5, with 10 bases aligning to TRBD2. The CDR3 totals 15 residues. In germline, CDR1 is MNHEY, CDR2 SVGAGI. CDR3 DNA sequence: TGTGGACCTCCCAGTGCGCTAGCGGGAGAAGAGGCCCAGTACTTC. It codes for CGPPSALAGEEAQYF.

The chain carries TRBV24-1 and TRBJ2-3, with TRBD1 matching over 8 bases. V shed 4 bases and J 2 bases; nucleotides not matched to a gene: 4. This CDR3 has 15 amino acids. The germline CDR1 and CDR2 sequences are KGHDR and SFDVKD. The CDR3 DNA follows: TGTGCCACCAGTGACCGACAGGGGATCACAGATACGCAGTATTTT. Amino acids: CATSDRQGITDTQYF.

The rearrangement uses TRBV23-1 and TRBJ1-5, with unresolved D. TRBV23-1 is treated as an ORF (open reading frame) with a function not yet certain. V was shortened by 7 bases and J by 0 bases, with 10 bases between the two germline ends. The CDR3 runs to 14 residues. This CDR3 reads CASTPEDSNQPQHF. CDR3 DNA sequence: TGCGCCAGCACGCCGGAGGATAGCAATCAGCCCCAGCATTTT.

This clone is a singleton in its sample. The rearrangement links TRBV21-1 to TRBJ2-2; TRBD1, the table's D call, lacks a check against the DNA. TRBV21-1 is labeled a pseudogene. The CDR3 has 15 amino acids. CDR3 region: CASSTRDSYTGELFF. CDR3 nucleotide sequence: TGTGCCAGCAGCACACGGGACAGTTACACCGGGGAGCTGTTTTTT.

The genes are TRBV30 and TRBJ1-3; D possibly corresponds to TRBD1 (6 bases). There are 16 residues in the CDR3. Germline-derived CDR1 and CDR2 are GTSNPN and SVGIG (reference sequence). V was pared by 1 base and J by 5 bases, with 18 bases between. This chain's CDR3 is CAWSALVVGGRNTIYF. The CDR3 coding sequence is TGTGCCTGGAGTGCCCTCGTGGTAGGGGGTAGAAACACCATATATTTT.

This clone was counted once. V usage is TRBV7-3 and J usage is TRBJ1-3; weak D call: TRBD1 (5 bases). This CDR3 comprises 15 residues. Germline lookup yields CDR1 SGHTA and CDR2 FQGTGA. The V end was cut by 5 bases, the J end by 0 bases, with 11 bases between. In nucleotides, the CDR3 is TGTGCCAGCAGCCCCGGACATTCCTCTGGAAACACCATATATTTT. This encodes CASSPGHSSGNTIYF. The entire variable domain, with the rest obtained from reference TRBV7-3 and TRBJ1-3, is as follows: GAGVSQTPSNKVTEKGKYVELRCDPISGHTALYWYRQSLGQGPEFLIYFQGTGAADDSGLPNDRFFAVRPEGSVSTLKIQRTERGDSAVYLCASSPGHSSGNTIYFGEGSWLTVV.

In the case of this clone: Other nucleotide sequences from this sample produce the same CDR3. V gene TRBV6-2 or TRBV6-3 combines with J gene TRBJ2-7, with 10 bases identical to TRBD1. The CDR3 runs 14 residues. Per germline, CDR1 MNHEY and CDR2 SVGEGT. After removal of 4 bases from V and 1 base from J, the junction contained 1 base not matched to a gene. The CDR3 coding sequence is TGTGCCAGCAGTTGGGGACAGGGGTCCTACGAGCAGTACTTC. It encodes CASSWGQGSYEQYF.

This chain connects TRBV27 to TRBJ1-1, with 10 bases lining up with TRBD1. Trimming took 7 bases from V and 3 from J; bases not matched to a gene: 11. CDR1 is MNHEY and CDR2 is SMNVEV in the germline V gene (reference sequence). CDR3 length: 16 amino acids. The CDR3 coding sequence is TGTGCCAGCACCGGACAGGGGGTCCAAAAAGACACTGAAGCTTTCTTT. Amino acid sequence: CASTGQGVQKDTEAFF.

The rearrangement uses TRBV7-2 and TRBJ1-2, with 8 bases that match TRBD1. The CDR3 covers 14 residues. V lost 4 bases, J lost 5 bases, and 6 bases stayed unmatched. CDR1 SGHTA and CDR2 FQGNSA come from the germline V gene. The DNA for the CDR3 is TGTGCCAGCAGCTGGTCAGGGGGCGGGTATGGCTACACCTTC. Protein: CASSWSGGGYGYTF.